The 10 T cell receptor beta chains presented below share a single source sample, sequenced in a study of response to subunit inactivated influenza vaccine. One entry per CDR3 protein results from TCRdb running MiXCR on the RT-PCR reads. The table shows 530,000 or so distinct CDR3 sequences, with about 11% occurring only once. This specimen was PBMCs from blood, taken on the day of vaccination. Every receptor here comes from a man aged 45-60 years who received an inactivated influenza vaccine.

At least ten counts were recorded for this clonotype. This chain uses TRBV20-1 with TRBJ2-2; TRBD2 matches 10 bases. V was clipped by 3 bases and J by 7 bases; unmatched bases: 11. Germline CDR1 DFQATT, CDR2 SNEGSKA (reference sequence). The CDR3 consists of 16 residues. The CDR3: CSARSTAGGHHGELFF. The CDR3 DNA reads TGCAGTGCTAGGAGTACAGCGGGAGGGCATCACGGGGAGCTGTTTTTT.

The chain joins TRBV7-3 to TRBJ2-3, with D maybe TRBD1 (6 bases). Germline V gene lookup returns CDR1 SGHTA and CDR2 FQGTGA. This CDR3 region has 15 residues. V gave up 8 bases and J gave up 0 bases, with 15 bases separating them. This CDR3 reads CASSSVRGSTDTQYF. The CDR3 DNA sequence: TGTGCCAGCTCCTCCGTTAGGGGGAGCACAGATACGCAGTATTTT.

The chain combines TRBV5-1 with TRBJ1-6; 7 nucleotides match TRBD1. The V gene end was trimmed by 0 bases and the J gene end by 13 bases; junction bases not matched to a gene: 4. The CDR3 has 13 residues. The germline V gene encodes CDR1 SGHRS and CDR2 YFSETQ. The CDR3 nucleotides read TGCGCCAGCAGCTTGGTTACAGGGGACCCCCTCCACTTT. It translates to CASSLVTGDPLHF.

The J gene is TRBJ2-7, the V gene TRBV12-3 or TRBV12-4, with D uncertain. The ends were cut back, 5 bases at V and 4 bases at J, with 18 bases in the middle. CDR3 length: 15 amino acids. The CDR3 region is CASSARYLATYEQYF. The DNA of the CDR3 is TGTGCCAGCAGTGCCCGGTATCTTGCAACATACGAGCAGTACTTC.

V is TRBV12-3 or TRBV12-4 and J is TRBJ2-7; the D is unclear. V lost 2 bases, J lost 11 bases, and 13 bases lay in between. The CDR3 spans 12 residues. The CDR3 is CASSLNPREKYF. The CDR3 bases are TGTGCCAGCAGTTTAAACCCTAGGGAAAAGTACTTC.

The chain is built from TRBV20-1 and TRBJ2-7; TRBD2 matches 12 bases. Germline V gene sequence: CDR1 DFQATT, CDR2 SNEGSKA (reference sequence). The CDR3 is made up of 13 amino acids. The V gene end was trimmed by 5 bases and the J gene end by 6 bases; junction bases not matched to a gene: 5. CDR3 DNA sequence: TGCAGTGCTTTACTAGCGGGGGGTGCCGAGCAGTACTTC. Translated, it gives CSALLAGGAEQYF.

V is TRBV3-1 and J is TRBJ1-1; a weak D match, TRBD1 (5 bases). There are 13 residues in the CDR3. The V end was cut by 5 bases, the J end by 6 bases, with 13 bases between. CDR1 and CDR2 from the germline V gene are LGHDT and YNNKEL (reference sequence). CDR3 DNA sequence: TGTGCCAGCAGCACCGGGGGAGTTTCTGAAGCTTTCTTT. It codes for CASSTGGVSEAFF.

V and J are TRBV7-9 and TRBJ2-1, with D possibly matching TRBD2 (6 bases). Looked up from germline, CDR1 is SEHNR and CDR2 is FQNEAQ (reference sequence). V lost 5 bases, J lost 3 bases, and 14 bases lay in between. CDR3 length equals 15 residues. The CDR3 sequence is CASSITGTYYNEQFF. CDR3 in DNA: TGTGCCAGCAGCATAACCGGGACTTACTACAATGAGCAGTTCTTC.

The chain is built from TRBV6-2 or TRBV6-3 and TRBJ2-1; D perhaps matches TRBD2 (5 bases). Germline assignment: CDR1 MNHEY and CDR2 SVGEGT. This CDR3 has 14 residues. The V gene lost 3 bases and the J gene lost 8 bases, with 14 bases spanning the gap. As DNA, the CDR3 is TGTGCCAGCAGTTATCTAGCTGGTGGGGATGAGCAGTTCTTC. It specifies CASSYLAGGDEQFF.

The chain couples TRBV4-2 to TRBJ2-1; 7 bases are shared with TRBD1. The CDR3 has 18 residues. With V trimmed by 1 base and J by 1 base, 10 bases remained unmatched. Germline CDR1 is LGHNA and CDR2 is YNFKEQ. CDR3: CASSQAVSGGGSYNEQFF. CDR3 nucleotides: TGTGCCAGCAGCCAAGCGGTGTCAGGGGGTGGGTCCTACAATGAGCAGTTCTTC.